This TCR beta chain originates from a study of T cells in Graves' hyperthyroidism and ophthalmopathy (dated by TCRdb to about 2019). Background on the whole study: Peripheral blood samples were taken at the time of initial diagnosis, prior to any treatment. TCR V-J signatures able to tell the groups apart were searched for in a discovery cohort of 100 patients, of whom approximately 40 had Graves' ophthalmopathy and under 65 had stable Graves' hyperthyroidism. Prospective prediction of ophthalmopathy was tested in an independent validation cohort of fewer than 20 hyperthyroidism patients and 17 patients who later progressed to ophthalmopathy. For training and testing, the 100 or so patients in the discovery cohort were randomly divided in a 7:3 ratio. Thyroid tissue and blood T-cell repertoires from more than 5 Graves' hyperthyroidism patients were also compared in the study. Once sampling was done, hyperthyroidism patients were given methimazole at a starting dose of 30 mg daily, whereas ophthalmopathy patients were given high-dose intravenous methylprednisolone. TCR Vbeta CDR3 sequencing of some 140 peripheral blood samples (roughly 43 ophthalmopathy, 75 or so hyperthyroidism and approximately 17 progressor patients) is reported in the paper.

TCR beta CDR3 regions were amplified from RNA transcripts. The first round of RT-PCR for the TCR CDR3 was performed with the HTBI primer set and the Qiagen OneStep RT-PCR kit. The libraries were constructed in a second round of multiplex PCR and then size-selected and purified. Sequencing of the libraries was done on an Illumina HiSeq2000 using paired-end 100 bp reads. Per the authors' processing: SOAPnuke was used to process the raw data, removing reads that contained adapters or uncalled bases, had a mean Phred below 15, or lacked an exact match to the constant primer or identifier. High-quality paired reads were merged with COPE v1.2.5, and unique nucleotide sequences were defined as clonotypes. MiTCR v1.1 was used to align clonotypes to the IMGT TRBV, TRBD and TRBJ reference segments. The analysis included only V-J combinations with a frequency above 0.0001, which together covered 99% to 99.2% of the repertoires. A TCS score was defined as the ratio of F50 (clonal expansion) to E x V (chaos), with BLOSUM62-based TCRdist applied between CDR3 peptides within each V-J. Welch's t-statistics and random forest reduced roughly 530 V-J features to roughly 13, which were used in a naive Bayes classifier (R e1071). TCRdb reran the public reads through fastp at Q25 and MiXCR, keeping productive beta chains. Duplicate CDR3 protein sequences are folded into a single record with the most common DNA and genes. These V and J calls rely on TCRdb rather than the paper's analysis. In all, the sample holds about 720,000 distinct CDR3 sequences, and roughly 15% of those were seen once. Around 7.7% of the sample is taken by the ten largest.

Study-level results and caveats: Most expanded thyroid clonotypes (frequency above 0.001) were also detected in blood, suggesting blood repertoires may reflect thyroid immune responses. A model built on a 13 V-J signature distinguished ophthalmopathy from stable hyperthyroidism, reaching 85% to 90% sensitivity and 81.08% specificity in cross-validation and 80%/75% in testing. During validation, the model predicted progression to ophthalmopathy a median of approximately 7 months ahead of onset, with around 65% sensitivity and 72% to 80% specificity. Sample size was not statistically predetermined, and investigators were not blinded to group allocation.

Stable Graves' hyperthyroidism was defined as the absence of progression to ophthalmopathy over 18 months of follow-up. Hyperthyroidism patients were aged 18 to 65 years and newly diagnosed, with disease duration of less than 2 months. The study excluded patients with uncontrolled infections, other autoimmune diseases, pregnancy or lactation. Diagnoses relied on clinical symptoms, serum thyroxine and TRAb, thyroid ultrasound and orbital computed tomography. Ficoll-Paque density gradient centrifugation was used to isolate PBMCs from about 10 ml of fresh peripheral blood. Total RNA was extracted with Trizol reagent, and quality was checked on an Agilent 2100 Bioanalyzer. This clonotype was seen only a few times. There is no known antigen for this receptor. The sample holds no much larger clone one base away, and base qualities are not on file. According to the germline V gene (reference sequence), CDR1 reads SEHNR and CDR2 reads FQNEAQ. The CDR3 spans 13 residues, from the cysteine through the phenylalanine. This entry keeps only the CDR3 DNA: 39 bases, framed from base 1. V is reduced by 2 bases and J by 4 bases, leaving a spacing of 8 bases between them.

The chain is made from TRBV7-9 and TRBJ2-5, with the D gene not clear enough to name. The receptor comes from a man between 18 and 35 years old with Graves' hyperthyroidism. The sample consisted of blood. The bases are TGTGCCAGCAGCTTAATTCAAGGAGAGACCCAGTACTTC. Translated, this is CASSLIQGETQYF.